This is a list of T cell receptor beta chains from one sample in a study of blood T cells in healthy people across ages. TCRdb reprocessed the 5' RACE reads via MiXCR and lists one record per CDR3 protein. The sample lists about 280,000 distinct CDR3 sequences; 25% to 30% were seen once. Sequenced sample: blood. Every receptor here comes from a woman between 65 and 79 years old in good health. The CDR3 runs from the conserved cysteine through the conserved F or W. D genes are given only for firm matches. Not every row has a clone size; where given, it reads once, few, many or a size class.

>TRBJ1-1|TRBV11-2|NA|14|NA
CASSGGNSNTEAFF
TGTGCCAGCAGTGGAGGGAATTCGAACACTGAAGCTTTCTTT
>TRBJ2-1|TRBV7-9|NA|14|NA
CASRPTTSSGEQSF
TGTGCCAGCAGGCCCACCACTAGTTCCGGTGAGCAGTCCTTC
>TRBJ2-4|TRBV4-1|NA|15|TRBD2
CASSQVRASGNIQYF
TGCGCCAGCAGCCAAGTTCGGGCTAGCGGGAACATTCAGTACTTC
>TRBJ1-4|TRBV14|NA|15|NA
CASSQDVGGNEKLFF
TGTGCCAGCAGCCAAGATGTCGGGGGTAATGAAAAACTGTTTTTT
>TRBJ1-5|TRBV2|NA|16|NA
CASSVGTPYSNQPQHF
TGTGCCAGCAGTGTCGGGACGCCCTATAGCAATCAGCCCCAGCATTTT
>TRBJ2-2|TRBV11-2|NA|16|NA
CASSLRPQWLTGELFF
TGTGCCAGCAGCTTAAGGCCGCAATGGCTGACCGGGGAGCTGTTTTTT
>TRBJ2-3|TRBV7-3|NA|13|NA
CASSLASTDTQYF
TGTGCCAGCAGCTTAGCTAGCACAGATACGCAGTATTTT
>TRBJ2-7|TRBV12-3/TRBV12-4|few|15|TRBD1
CASSLRTGGLNEQYF
TGTGCCAGCAGTTTAAGGACAGGGGGTTTGAACGAGCAGTACTTC
>TRBJ1-2|TRBV9|NA|16|TRBD1
CASSVGGQGANYGYTF
TGTGCCAGCAGCGTAGGGGGACAGGGTGCTAACTATGGCTACACCTTC
>TRBJ1-1|TRBV27|NA|19|TRBD1
CASTLSGRGTVYMNTEAFF
TGTGCCAGCACACTTTCGGGCAGGGGGACGGTCTACATGAACACTGAAGCTTTCTTT
>TRBJ1-5|TRBV6-2/TRBV6-3|few|16|NA
CASSYSGLMSNQPQHF
TGTGCCAGCAGTTACTCTGGTCTAATGAGCAATCAGCCCCAGCATTTT
>TRBJ1-2|TRBV19|NA|15|TRBD1
CASSPDDRVGYGYTF
TGTGCCAGTAGTCCCGATGACAGGGTAGGCTATGGCTACACCTTC
>TRBJ2-5|TRBV18|NA|12|NA
CASPPIGETQYF
TGTGCCAGCCCACCAATAGGAGAGACCCAGTACTTC
>TRBJ1-5|TRBV18|NA|15|TRBD1
CASSEPGQGNQPQHF
TGTGCCAGCTCAGAGCCGGGACAGGGCAATCAGCCCCAGCATTTT
>TRBJ2-6|TRBV6-1|NA|18|TRBD1
CASRPPGQGAFGANVLTF
TGTGCCAGCAGACCACCGGGACAGGGGGCGTTTGGGGCCAACGTCCTGACTTTC
>TRBJ2-1|TRBV12-3/TRBV12-4|NA|12|NA
CASSFAQIEQFF
TGTGCCAGCAGTTTCGCCCAAATAGAGCAGTTCTTC
>TRBJ2-3|TRBV28|NA|17|NA
CASSTQGLHLNTDTQYF
TGTGCCAGCAGCACTCAGGGACTCCACCTTAACACAGATACGCAGTATTTT
>TRBJ2-3|TRBV5-6|NA|18|NA
CASSFSFTGQPGTDTQYF
TGTGCCAGCAGCTTTAGTTTTACGGGCCAGCCTGGCACAGATACGCAGTATTTT
>TRBJ2-7|TRBV28|NA|13|NA
CASSPPGIGEQYF
TGTGCCAGCAGCCCGCCCGGTATCGGCGAGCAGTACTTC
>TRBJ2-7|TRBV29-1|NA|14|TRBD2
CSVGGLAGVYEQYF
TGCAGCGTTGGAGGGCTAGCGGGAGTTTACGAGCAGTACTTC
>TRBJ2-7|TRBV29-1|few|14|TRBD1
CSVSSTGSGRGQYF
TGCAGCGTCAGTTCGACAGGGAGTGGTAGGGGGCAGTACTTC
>TRBJ2-7|TRBV28|NA|15|NA
CASSTLQGEGETQHF
TGTGCCAGCAGTACATTACAGGGGGAGGGAGAGACCCAGCACTTC
>TRBJ2-3|TRBV7-2|few|13|NA
CASSPDFTDTQYF
TGTGCCAGCAGCCCCGACTTCACAGATACGCAGTATTTT
>TRBJ2-2|TRBV5-8|NA|11|NA
CASDRYGELFF
TGTGCCAGCGATCGTTACGGGGAGCTGTTTTTT
>TRBJ1-2|TRBV3-1|few|16|NA
CASSQVAGKLDYGYTF
TGTGCCAGCAGCCAAGTGGCGGGGAAGCTTGACTATGGCTACACCTTC
>TRBJ1-2|TRBV5-1|NA|14|NA
CAGSLVAGEAGYTF
TGCGCCGGCAGCTTGGTTGCGGGAGAAGCTGGCTACACCTTC
>TRBJ1-4|TRBV4-2|NA|16|NA
CASSQDRPRTNEKLFF
TGTGCCAGCAGCCAAGATCGACCCCGAACTAATGAAAAACTGTTTTTT
>TRBJ2-5|TRBV20-1|NA|14|NA
CSALGALGQETQYF
TGCAGTGCGCTTGGAGCCTTGGGTCAAGAGACCCAGTACTTC
>TRBJ2-2|TRBV28|once|16|TRBD2
CASRTGLAANTGELFF
TGTGCCAGCAGGACCGGACTAGCGGCGAACACCGGGGAGCTGTTTTTT
>TRBJ2-1|TRBV20-1|many|14|TRBD2
CSAPLAGVPNEQFF
TGCAGTGCACCACTAGCGGGAGTCCCCAATGAGCAGTTCTTC
>TRBJ2-4|TRBV28|NA|17|TRBD2
CASSFSGGTLAKNIQYF
TGTGCCAGCAGCTTCTCGGGGGGGACCCTAGCCAAAAACATTCAGTACTTC
>TRBJ2-5|TRBV6-2/TRBV6-3|NA|14|TRBD1
CASSYSRGHGTQYF
TGTGCCAGCAGTTACTCGAGGGGGCACGGGACCCAGTACTTC
>TRBJ2-7|TRBV28|few|14|TRBD2
CASRFSGRFGEQYF
TGTGCCAGCAGATTTAGCGGGAGGTTTGGCGAGCAGTACTTC
>TRBJ1-4|TRBV28|NA|14|TRBD1
CASSRTGANEKLFF
TGTGCCAGCAGCCGGACAGGAGCTAATGAAAAACTGTTTTTT
>TRBJ2-7|TRBV7-9|NA|15|TRBD2
CASSRTSGGSYEQYF
TGTGCCAGCAGCCGGACTAGCGGGGGTTCCTACGAGCAGTACTTC
>TRBJ2-3|TRBV2|few|14|TRBD2
CASSGGLASDTQYF
TGTGCCAGCAGTGGGGGACTAGCATCGGATACGCAGTATTTT
>TRBJ2-7|TRBV7-2|NA|15|NA
CASSLGLSSGSEQYF
TGTGCCAGCAGCCTAGGGCTATCATCGGGTAGCGAGCAGTACTTC
>TRBJ1-1|TRBV7-9|NA|14|NA
CASSLDNLNTEAFF
TGTGCCAGCAGCTTGGATAACTTGAACACTGAAGCTTTCTTT
>TRBJ2-1|TRBV20-1|NA|17|NA
CSARDLGEPRSYNEQFF
TGCAGTGCTAGAGATTTGGGGGAACCCCGCTCCTACAATGAGCAGTTCTTC
>TRBJ2-1|TRBV11-3|NA|15|NA
CASSSGWDSYNEQFF
TGTGCCAGCAGCTCGGGGTGGGACTCCTACAATGAGCAGTTCTTC
>TRBJ2-7|TRBV12-3/TRBV12-4|NA|17|TRBD1
CASSFLKPGQGLHEQYF
TGTGCCAGCAGTTTCCTGAAGCCGGGACAGGGACTCCACGAGCAGTACTTC
>TRBJ1-2|TRBV4-1|few|15|NA
CASSHTGLPNYGYTF
TGCGCCAGCAGCCACACAGGACTACCTAACTATGGCTACACCTTC
>TRBJ2-1|TRBV13|many|16|TRBD2
CASSPPVLAGSNEQFF
TGTGCCAGCAGCCCCCCCGTACTAGCGGGAAGCAATGAGCAGTTCTTC
>TRBJ1-1|TRBV6-1|NA|15|NA
CASSERGGVGTEAFF
TGTGCCAGCAGTGAAAGGGGCGGGGTTGGGACTGAAGCTTTCTTT
>TRBJ2-1|TRBV11-2|NA|17|NA
CASSSPVMGGIGNEQFF
TGTGCCAGCAGCTCACCGGTCATGGGCGGGATAGGCAATGAGCAGTTCTTC
>TRBJ1-1|TRBV7-9|NA|14|NA
CASSPDRTNTGAFF
TGTGCCAGCAGCCCCGACAGAACGAACACTGGAGCTTTCTTT
>TRBJ2-1|TRBV20-1|NA|15|NA
CSARDQARGGHEQFF
TGCAGTGCTAGAGATCAGGCCCGTGGGGGCCATGAGCAGTTCTTC
>TRBJ1-1|TRBV2|NA|11|NA
CASGANTEAFF
TGTGCCAGCGGGGCCAACACTGAAGCTTTCTTT
>TRBJ1-5|TRBV19|NA|13|NA
CASSPLSNQPQHF
TGTGCCAGTAGTCCCCTTAGCAATCAGCCCCAGCATTTT
>TRBJ2-7|TRBV12-3/TRBV12-4|few|16|TRBD1
CASSYTGGQGVCEQYF
TGTGCCAGCAGCTACACTGGGGGACAGGGGGTGTGCGAGCAGTACTTC
>TRBJ2-5|TRBV7-3|few|20|TRBD2
CASSSRPPGLAPGPQETQYF
TGTGCCAGCAGCTCCCGTCCTCCGGGACTAGCGCCCGGACCCCAAGAGACCCAGTACTTC
>TRBJ1-1|TRBV20-1|NA|12|NA
CSADTPNTEAFF
TGCAGTGCTGACACACCGAACACTGAAGCTTTCTTT
>TRBJ2-5|TRBV10-3|many|13|NA
CAIRRGAQETQYF
TGTGCCATCAGGAGGGGGGCCCAAGAGACCCAGTACTTC
>TRBJ2-1|TRBV24-1|few|15|TRBD2
CATSDAGLADNEQFF
TGTGCCACCAGTGATGCGGGACTAGCGGACAATGAGCAGTTCTTC
>TRBJ2-6|TRBV6-2/TRBV6-3|many|16|TRBD1
CASDRQTGIGANVLTF
TGTGCCAGCGACCGCCAGACAGGGATCGGGGCCAACGTCCTGACTTTC
>TRBJ1-1|TRBV5-6|few|14|NA
CASSRTRENTEAFF
TGTGCCAGCAGCCGGACCCGGGAGAACACTGAAGCTTTCTTT